The sequence of this T cell receptor beta chain was determined in a study of blood T cell repertoires in COVID-19. For the study at large: Acute and convalescent COVID-19 samples came from the United States, Italy and Spain. Nucleic acid was either cDNA or gDNA, and it came from T cells, B-cell-depleted T cells, or PBMCs.

This clone came up once. While infection was still active, Seattle patients were enrolled and then followed longitudinally. Under the authors' procedure: Amplifying reference gene primers gave estimates of nucleated cell counts. This table comes from immunoSEQ multiplex PCR, and its TCRdb copy is limited to in-frame clones, with some not included. V and J calls plus clone size are reproduced from that table; the DNA served to infer D and trimming. The sample holds about 270,000 clones; roughly nine tenths are singletons and the top ten take approximately 12%. Input material: peripheral blood. This receptor was taken from a woman in her twenties or thirties with COVID-19, enrolled during active disease.

CDR3 nucleotides: TGTGCCAGCAGCTTAGGGGCTCTCAGCGGGACCCAGTACTTC. Amino acids: CASSLGALSGTQYF. The chain links TRBV7-9 to TRBJ2-5; TRBD2 might be the D (5 bases). CDR1 is SEHNR and CDR2 is FQNEAQ in the germline V gene (reference sequence). This CDR3 is 14 amino acids long. The V end lost 1 base, the J end lost 7 bases, and 13 bases lay between the germline ends.